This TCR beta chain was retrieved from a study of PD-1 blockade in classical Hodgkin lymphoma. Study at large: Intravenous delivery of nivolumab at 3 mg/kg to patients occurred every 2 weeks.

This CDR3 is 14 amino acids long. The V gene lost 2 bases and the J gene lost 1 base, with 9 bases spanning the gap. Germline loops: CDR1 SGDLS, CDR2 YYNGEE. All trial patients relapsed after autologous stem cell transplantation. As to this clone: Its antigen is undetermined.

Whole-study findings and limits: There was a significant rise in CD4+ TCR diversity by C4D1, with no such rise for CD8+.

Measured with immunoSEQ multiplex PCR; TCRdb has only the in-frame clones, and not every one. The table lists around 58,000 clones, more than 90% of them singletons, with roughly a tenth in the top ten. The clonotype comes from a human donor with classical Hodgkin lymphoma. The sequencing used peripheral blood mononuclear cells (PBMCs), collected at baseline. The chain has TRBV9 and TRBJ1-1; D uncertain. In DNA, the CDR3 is TGTGCCAGCAGCGTTCATCCGGAGAACACTGAAGCTTTCTTT. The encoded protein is CASSVHPENTEAFF.